This TCR beta chain was documented in a study of T cell clonality in common variable immunodeficiency. The protocol was immunoSEQ multiplex PCR, while the TCRdb copy is restricted to in-frame clones and leaves out a portion. The table lists 25,000 to 35,000 clones, with no singletons. Study observations and caveats: Authors noted CVID clonality's cause needs subpopulation repertoire sequencing. CVID subjects showed higher TCRbeta clonality than healthy controls.

The CDR3 is made up of 16 amino acids. V lost 6 bases and J 4 bases, leaving 23 bases between the germline ends. CDR1 is DFQATT, CDR2 SNEGSKA, per germline (reference sequence). The sample holds many counts of this clone. The target antigen is unknown. Read data end 3 residues before the CDR3 end; the end is taken from the germline J gene. This sequence originates from a person between 18 and 75 years old in good health. Material for sequencing was peripheral blood mononuclear cells. The rearrangement joins TRBV20-1 to TRBJ2-3; a weak D match, TRBD1 (6 bases). The CDR3 spells CSAGTNRVGQADTQYF. The part of the CDR3 DNA that was read is TGCAGTGCCGGGACCAACAGGGTGGGTCAAGCAGATACG.